Listed below are T cell receptor beta chains from one sample, sequenced in a study of blood T cell repertoires in COVID-19. Produced via immunoSEQ multiplex PCR; TCRdb's table is partial and in-frame only. The sample holds around 190,000 clones, around 85% seen once. The sample comprised PBMCs or T cells enriched from blood (not recorded which). The receptors derive from a woman aged 30 to 39 who had recovered from COVID-19. The CDR3 runs from the conserved cysteine through the conserved F or W. A D gene is named only where the DNA matches it firmly. Size values are once, few and many counts, or a class for expanded clones, and some rows have none.

clone size: NA; V gene: TRBV15; D gene: TRBD1; J gene: TRBJ1-5; CDR3 DNA: TGTGCCACCAGCAAAGGACAGGGGGCGCCTCAGCCCCAGCATTTT; CDR3 protein: CATSKGQGAPQPQHF
clone size: once; V gene: TRBV5-1; D gene: NA; J gene: TRBJ1-2; CDR3 DNA: TGCGCCAGCAGCTTGGGCGGGGGGCGAGACTATGGCTACACCTTC; CDR3 protein: CASSLGGGRDYGYTF
clone size: NA; V gene: TRBV30; D gene: TRBD1; J gene: TRBJ2-7; CDR3 DNA: TGTGCCTGGAGTGTACAGGGGGCTTACGAGCAGTACTTC; CDR3 protein: CAWSVQGAYEQYF
clone size: NA; V gene: TRBV23-1; D gene: NA; J gene: TRBJ1-2; CDR3 DNA: TGCGCCAGCAGTCAAGCACAGGGACCGGAAGGCTACACCTTC; CDR3 protein: CASSQAQGPEGYTF
clone size: NA; V gene: TRBV7-3; D gene: NA; J gene: TRBJ2-1; CDR3 DNA: TGTGCCAGCAGCTTGACCGGGATCTACAATGAGCAGTTCTTC; CDR3 protein: CASSLTGIYNEQFF
clone size: NA; V gene: TRBV27; D gene: TRBD1; J gene: TRBJ1-6; CDR3 DNA: TGTGCCAGCAGTGATAGAAGGGACAGAACTTCACCCCTCCACTTT; CDR3 protein: CASSDRRDRTSPLHF
clone size: NA; V gene: TRBV6-5; D gene: NA; J gene: TRBJ1-1; CDR3 DNA: TGTGCCAGCAAACAGGGTGTTTTGGTGAACACTGAAGCTTTCTTT; CDR3 protein: CASKQGVLVNTEAFF
clone size: NA; V gene: TRBV5-8; D gene: NA; J gene: TRBJ1-6; CDR3 DNA: TGTGCCAGCAGCATAGGGGCCCGTTCACCCCTCCACTTT; CDR3 protein: CASSIGARSPLHF
clone size: NA; V gene: TRBV24-1; D gene: NA; J gene: TRBJ1-3; CDR3 DNA: TGTGCCACCAGTGATCCCAGGGCCCCCTCTGGAAACACCATATATTTT; CDR3 protein: CATSDPRAPSGNTIYF
clone size: many; V gene: TRBV21-1; D gene: NA; J gene: TRBJ2-3; CDR3 DNA: TGTGCCAGCAGCAAATTCACGCCTAACGTAGCGGGTAACACAGATACGCAGTATTTT; CDR3 protein: CASSKFTPNVAGNTDTQYF
clone size: NA; V gene: TRBV7-2; D gene: TRBD2; J gene: TRBJ2-5; CDR3 DNA: TGTGCCAGCAGCTCACTAGCGGGGGGAGAGACCCAGTACTTC; CDR3 protein: CASSSLAGGETQYF
clone size: NA; V gene: TRBV6-9; D gene: NA; J gene: TRBJ1-1; CDR3 DNA: TGTGCCAGCCCGAATCTAACAGGGTCGAACACTGAAGCTTTCTTT; CDR3 protein: CASPNLTGSNTEAFF
clone size: NA; V gene: TRBV6-5; D gene: TRBD1; J gene: TRBJ2-1; CDR3 DNA: TGTGCCAGCAGCACCGGGACAGGCTCCTACAATGAGCAGTTCTTC; CDR3 protein: CASSTGTGSYNEQFF
clone size: NA; V gene: TRBV7-9; D gene: TRBD1; J gene: TRBJ1-5; CDR3 DNA: TGTGCCAGCAGCGCGATGGGACAGGGACATCAGCCCCAGCATTTT; CDR3 protein: CASSAMGQGHQPQHF
clone size: once; V gene: TRBV24-1; D gene: TRBD1; J gene: TRBJ1-5; CDR3 DNA: TGTGCCACCAGCGTATCCGGGACAGTGAATAGCAATCAGCCCCAGCATTTT; CDR3 protein: CATSVSGTVNSNQPQHF
clone size: NA; V gene: TRBV29-1; D gene: TRBD1; J gene: TRBJ1-3; CDR3 DNA: TGCAGCGCCCGGACAGGCTCTGGAAACACCATATATTTT; CDR3 protein: CSARTGSGNTIYF
clone size: NA; V gene: TRBV6-2/TRBV6-3; D gene: NA; J gene: TRBJ1-1; CDR3 DNA: TGTGCCAGCAGTTACTCCCGGGGGGCTGAAGCTTTCTTT; CDR3 protein: CASSYSRGAEAFF
clone size: NA; V gene: TRBV27; D gene: NA; J gene: TRBJ2-7; CDR3 DNA: TGTGCCAGCAGTCCTAGGGACTCCTCGTGGGAGCAGTACTTC; CDR3 protein: CASSPRDSSWEQYF
clone size: NA; V gene: TRBV6-5; D gene: TRBD1; J gene: TRBJ1-5; CDR3 DNA: TGTGCCAGCAGTTGGGACAGGGCGGGACCCCAGCATTTT; CDR3 protein: CASSWDRAGPQHF
clone size: NA; V gene: TRBV27; D gene: TRBD1; J gene: TRBJ2-1; CDR3 DNA: TGTGCCAGCAGTTTATTTTTTATGGGACAGAAAAACAATGAGCAGTTCTTC; CDR3 protein: CASSLFFMGQKNNEQFF
clone size: NA; V gene: TRBV24-1; D gene: TRBD2; J gene: TRBJ2-7; CDR3 DNA: TGTGCCACCAGTGATTTTACGGGAGGGCCGAAGCAGTACTTC; CDR3 protein: CATSDFTGGPKQYF
clone size: NA; V gene: TRBV29-1; D gene: TRBD2; J gene: TRBJ2-1; CDR3 DNA: TGCAGCGTTCAATCGGGGGGGGATTTTTACAATGAGCAGTTCTTC; CDR3 protein: CSVQSGGDFYNEQFF
clone size: NA; V gene: TRBV6-5; D gene: NA; J gene: TRBJ2-7; CDR3 DNA: TGTGCCAGCAGTAGGACTGGAGGAGGGGTCGGAGAGCAGTACTTC; CDR3 protein: CASSRTGGGVGEQYF
clone size: NA; V gene: TRBV4-2; D gene: TRBD1; J gene: TRBJ1-2; CDR3 DNA: TGTGCCAGCAGCCAAGAGGGGCAGGGGGGCTATGGCTACACCTTC; CDR3 protein: CASSQEGQGGYGYTF
clone size: NA; V gene: TRBV5-6; D gene: NA; J gene: TRBJ2-7; CDR3 DNA: TGTGCCAGCAGCGTAGCCGGGACATCTGGGGGCGAGCAGTACTTC; CDR3 protein: CASSVAGTSGGEQYF
clone size: NA; V gene: TRBV11-2; D gene: TRBD2; J gene: TRBJ2-3; CDR3 DNA: TGTGCCAGCAGCTTCCAGCGGGGGATGCTGGGAGATACGCAGTATTTT; CDR3 protein: CASSFQRGMLGDTQYF
clone size: once; V gene: TRBV30; D gene: NA; J gene: TRBJ2-1; CDR3 DNA: TGTGCCTGGAGTCTCGGGGGCTACAATGAGCAGTTCTTC; CDR3 protein: CAWSLGGYNEQFF
clone size: NA; V gene: TRBV9; D gene: TRBD1; J gene: TRBJ2-1; CDR3 DNA: TGTGCCAGCAGCGTAATGGACAGGGGGCGCAGGTCCTACAATGAGCAGTTCTTC; CDR3 protein: CASSVMDRGRRSYNEQFF
clone size: NA; V gene: TRBV3-1/TRBV3-2; D gene: TRBD2; J gene: TRBJ2-3; CDR3 DNA: TGTGCCAGCAGCCTTAGGTCTAGCGGGAGCCCCTTTAGGGCAGATACGCAGTATTTT; CDR3 protein: CASSLRSSGSPFRADTQYF
clone size: NA; V gene: TRBV15; D gene: NA; J gene: TRBJ1-6; CDR3 DNA: TGTGCCACCAGCGAAAGGGCAGGGGTTTCACCCCTCCACTTT; CDR3 protein: CATSERAGVSPLHF
clone size: NA; V gene: TRBV29-1; D gene: NA; J gene: TRBJ1-1; CDR3 DNA: TGCAGCGTTGTCCCTACAGGCTCGAGGAACACTGAAGCTTTCTTT; CDR3 protein: CSVVPTGSRNTEAFF
clone size: NA; V gene: TRBV28; D gene: NA; J gene: TRBJ1-2; CDR3 DNA: TGTGCCAGCACCGACACGGCCTATGGCTACACCTTC; CDR3 protein: CASTDTAYGYTF
clone size: many; V gene: TRBV9; D gene: NA; J gene: TRBJ1-1; CDR3 DNA: TGTGCCAGCAGCGTGTCAGGTTTATGGAACACTGAAGCTTTCTTT; CDR3 protein: CASSVSGLWNTEAFF
clone size: few; V gene: TRBV7-3; D gene: TRBD2; J gene: TRBJ2-1; CDR3 DNA: TGTGCCAGCAGCCTCGGGACTAGCGGGGCCAATGAGCAGTTCTTC; CDR3 protein: CASSLGTSGANEQFF
clone size: NA; V gene: TRBV10-3; D gene: TRBD1; J gene: TRBJ1-2; CDR3 DNA: TGTGCCATCAGTGACACTACCGGGACAGGGAACTATGGCTACACCTTC; CDR3 protein: CAISDTTGTGNYGYTF
clone size: NA; V gene: TRBV19; D gene: NA; J gene: TRBJ1-2; CDR3 DNA: TGTGCCGGAGGAGGCTTTAACTATGGCTACACCTTC; CDR3 protein: CAGGGFNYGYTF
clone size: NA; V gene: TRBV19; D gene: TRBD1; J gene: TRBJ2-7; CDR3 DNA: TGTGCCAGTAGCACAGGGGCCCCCTCCTACGAGCAGTACTTC; CDR3 protein: CASSTGAPSYEQYF